This record concerns one T cell receptor (beta chain) sequence. Its antigen remains unidentified. The protocol was immunoSEQ multiplex PCR, while the TCRdb copy is restricted to in-frame clones and leaves out a portion. The sample contains 15,000 to 20,000 clones, approximately 82% of which appear only once. V lost 11 bases, J lost 0 bases, and 17 bases lay in between. Germline CDR1 is LNHDA and CDR2 is SQIVND (reference sequence). The CDR3 length is 15 residues. This sample is drawn from a study of cytotoxic CD8 clonotypes in ibrutinib-treated CLL. Study context: Specimens for response were gathered following a median around a year of therapy, spanning 6 to 36.

General study findings and limits: With treatment, public clonotypes, which were uncommon, either contracted or remained stable. At baseline, clonality was higher than in age-matched healthy donors and correlated with CD8+ counts.

The specimen comprised PBMCs, sampled before ibrutinib treatment. The receptor's source is a human donor with chronic lymphocytic leukemia. The chain has TRBV19 and TRBJ1-5; TRBD1 is a possible D gene (6 bases). CDR3 amino acids: CAATVRGHSNQPQHF. The CDR3 nucleotides read TGTGCCGCCACGGTACGGGGGCATAGCAATCAGCCCCAGCATTTT.